Shown below are 20 T cell receptor beta chains from a single sample sequenced in a study of post-analysis software for immune sequencing data. Study outcomes and limitations: TRBV5-6, TRBV5-1 and TRBV20-1 were among a handful of TRBV segments more frequent in patients than controls.

Their recognized antigens are unknown. Unique molecular identifiers were carried by the TCR beta cDNA libraries. TCRdb reprocessed the PCR reads with MiXCR, giving one entry per CDR3 protein. The sample contains fewer than 600,000 distinct CDR3 sequences, around 40% of which appear only once. The sample consisted of blood. Receptors were obtained from a girl aged 5-17 years with multiple sclerosis.

This clonotype has just a few counts. This chain joins TRBV15 and TRBJ2-7, with 10 bases identical to TRBD1. V shed 0 bases, J shed 2 bases, and the junction held 4 bases outside the gene matches. The CDR3 runs to 16 residues. CDR1 and CDR2 (germline): LNHNV, YYDKDF (reference sequence). The CDR3 here is CATSRDRGTGAYEQYF. The CDR3 nucleotides read TGTGCCACCAGCAGAGATCGCGGGACAGGGGCCTACGAGCAGTACTTC.

The genes are TRBV27 and TRBJ2-3, with TRBD2 identical over 14 bases. This CDR3 contains 18 residues. The germline V gene has CDR1 MNHEY and CDR2 SMNVEV (reference sequence). The trim removed 6 bases at V and 1 base at J, leaving 9 bases unmatched. CDR3 region: CASSNRLAGGWGTDTQYF. DNA for the CDR3: TGTGCCAGCAGCAACAGACTAGCGGGAGGGTGGGGCACAGATACGCAGTATTTT.

The J gene is TRBJ2-3, the V gene TRBV27; the D is unclear. Trimming took off 2 bases at V and 6 bases at J, with 12 bases between the two ends. The CDR3 sequence is 14 residues long. Germline-derived CDR1 and CDR2 are MNHEY and SMNVEV (reference sequence). The CDR3 here is CASSLEAQTDTQYF. The DNA of the CDR3 is TGTGCCAGCAGTTTAGAGGCGCAGACTGATACGCAGTATTTT.

V and J are TRBV13 and TRBJ2-1; D ambiguous. CDR3 length: 16 amino acids. V was clipped by 6 bases and J by 8 bases, with 23 bases between them. Germline V gene lookup returns CDR1 PRHDT and CDR2 FYEKMQ (reference sequence). CDR3 in amino acids: CASSSLAHFNGDEQFF. CDR3 nucleotide sequence: TGTGCCAGCAGTTCCCTCGCCCATTTTAACGGCGATGAGCAGTTCTTC.

The table lists this clonotype with a few counts. The chain is built from TRBV21-1 and TRBJ1-2; TRBD1 was called by the table and not checked on the DNA. TRBV21-1 is a pseudogene. This CDR3 has 16 residues. CDR3 bases: TGTGCCAGCAGCAAAACGTGCAGGACGGGGAACTATGGCTACACCTTC. It encodes CASSKTCRTGNYGYTF.

This clonotype was found once. This chain connects TRBV10-3 to TRBJ1-5; D unclear. Trimming shortened V by 6 bases and J by 5 bases, and 8 bases separated the two germline ends. Germline lookup yields CDR1 ENHRY and CDR2 SYGVKD. The CDR3 has 12 residues. The CDR3 region has the DNA TGTGCCATCAGCTACAGTTATCAGCCCCAGCATTTT. This translates into CAISYSYQPQHF.

This clonotype was picked up a small number of times. The chain employs TRBV28 and TRBJ2-7; 8 nucleotides line up with TRBD2. This CDR3 comprises 16 residues. Germline values: CDR1 MDHEN, CDR2 SYDVKM. The V and J ends lost 7 bases and 3 bases, in that order; junction bases with no gene match: 14. This CDR3 is CASTLGTGRGYYEQYF. As DNA, the CDR3 is TGTGCCAGCACCCTGGGGACCGGGAGGGGTTACTACGAGCAGTACTTC.

CDR3 region: CSAREGGSPPEAFF. The CDR3 DNA is TGCAGTGCTAGGGAGGGGGGATCTCCTCCTGAAGCTTTCTTT. The chain couples TRBV20-1 to TRBJ1-1, with D possibly matching TRBD1 (6 bases). Germline V CDR1 and CDR2: DFQATT, SNEGSKA (reference sequence). This CDR3 comprises 14 residues. Trimming shortened V by 3 bases and J by 6 bases, and 17 bases separated the two germline ends.

The rearrangement joins TRBV6-1 to TRBJ2-4; D call uncertain. Germline V gene data show CDR1 as MNHNS and CDR2 as SASEGT. The ends were cut back, 1 base at V and 14 bases at J, with 6 bases in the middle. The CDR3 is 10 amino acids. CDR3 sequence: CASSEVWEYF. The CDR3 DNA sequence: TGTGCCAGCAGTGAAGTGTGGGAGTACTTC.

This clonotype turned up a few times. V and J are TRBV3-1 and TRBJ2-7; 9 bases map to TRBD2. The CDR3 loop spans 15 amino acids. Germline-derived CDR1 and CDR2 are LGHDT and YNNKEL (reference sequence). J was trimmed by 3 bases and V by 5 bases; bases with no gene match: 8. DNA for the CDR3: TGTGCCAGCAGCTCGTGGACTAGCGTCGGCTACGAGCAGTACTTC. Its translation: CASSSWTSVGYEQYF.

Details on this clonotype: The junction and the germline gene differ at one end; a read error may be behind it. The rearrangement uses TRBV24-1 and TRBJ1-6; D is unresolved. The CDR3 loop spans 13 amino acids. From germline, CDR1 is KGHDR and CDR2 SFDVKD. CDR3 amino acids: CATRDGIRGPLHF. CDR3 sequence (DNA): TGTGCCACCCGTGATGGGATCCGGGGACCCCTCCACTTT.

There are a few counts of this clonotype. As DNA, the CDR3 is TGTGCCAGCAGCTTAGAGACCATGACCTACGAGCAGTACTTC. This gives the protein CASSLETMTYEQYF. The chain combines TRBV7-2 with TRBJ2-7; D remains ambiguous. CDR1 and CDR2 from the germline V gene are SGHTA and FQGNSA. V lost 1 base and J lost 2, with 9 bases in between. This CDR3 region has 14 residues.

This clonotype was found a few times. The rearrangement joins TRBV7-2 to TRBJ1-4; the D gene is possibly TRBD1 (5 bases). CDR3 size: 15 residues. Germline V gene data show CDR1 as SGHTA and CDR2 as FQGNSA. Trimming stripped 2 bases from V and 0 bases from J, with 7 bases between. The CDR3 here is CASSLQQATNEKLFF. The CDR3 nucleotides read TGTGCCAGCAGCTTACAACAGGCAACTAATGAAAAACTGTTTTTT.

V usage is TRBV12-3 or TRBV12-4 and J usage is TRBJ2-7; possibly TRBD2 for D (6 bases). The CDR3 totals 12 residues. Trimming shortened V by 4 bases and J by 8 bases, and 12 bases separated the two germline ends. The CDR3 DNA reads as TGTGCCAGCAGTTCGCCCGGAGGGAAGCAGTACTTC. Translated: CASSSPGGKQYF.

The chain joins TRBV2 to TRBJ1-2; D may be TRBD1 (6 bases). The germline V gene encodes CDR1 SNHLY and CDR2 FYNNEI. This CDR3 has 14 amino acids. V was clipped by 5 bases and J by 2 bases, with 12 bases between them. CDR3 protein: CASSFQGTNYGYTF. The CDR3 nucleotides read TGTGCCAGCAGTTTCCAGGGGACCAACTATGGCTACACCTTC.

This chain joins TRBV9 and TRBJ2-7; D not certain. The CDR3 has 14 amino acids. Trimming stripped 0 bases from V and 0 bases from J, with 7 bases between. The V gene's germline CDR1 is SGDLS and CDR2 YYNGEE. The DNA for the CDR3 is TGTGCCAGCAGCGTAGCTGAGGCCTCCTACGAGCAGTACTTC. Translation: CASSVAEASYEQYF.

This clonotype was found a few times. V is TRBV29-1 and J is TRBJ1-2; no definite D call. Germline loops: CDR1 SQVTM, CDR2 ANQGSEA. CDR3 size: 13 residues. Trimming stripped 3 bases from V and 7 bases from J, with 15 bases between. For the CDR3, the DNA is TGCAGCGTTGAGACCCCCGGATTTGGTGGCTACACCTTC. This sequence encodes CSVETPGFGGYTF.

This chain uses TRBV12-3 or TRBV12-4 with TRBJ2-1; 9 bases are shared with TRBD1. Gene TRBJ2-7 matches the end of the DNA better, so the J call may be wrong. The CDR3 length is 15 residues. CDR3 nucleotides: TGTGCCAGCAGTTTTCGGGGGACAGGGACCTACGAGCAGTACTTC. It translates to CASSFRGTGTYEQYF.

The chain uses TRBV20-1 and TRBJ2-1; the D gene is possibly TRBD2 (5 bases). The V end was cut by 0 bases, the J end by 0 bases, with 12 bases between. CDR3 length: 16 residues. Germline V gene data show CDR1 as DFQATT and CDR2 as SNEGSKA (reference sequence). The CDR3, as DNA: TGCAGTGCTAGAGATCCCAAGCGGAGCTCCTACAATGAGCAGTTCTTC. As protein: CSARDPKRSSYNEQFF.

This clonotype was detected only a few times. The genes are TRBV5-1 and TRBJ2-4; 7 nucleotides match TRBD2. The end of the DNA fits TRBJ2-5 better, so the J call may be wrong. The length of the CDR3 is 14 residues. Germline V gives CDR1 SGHRS, CDR2 YFSETQ. The CDR3: CASSFRPRGETQYF. The DNA of the CDR3 is TGCGCCAGCAGCTTTAGGCCGCGGGGGGAGACCCAGTACTTC.